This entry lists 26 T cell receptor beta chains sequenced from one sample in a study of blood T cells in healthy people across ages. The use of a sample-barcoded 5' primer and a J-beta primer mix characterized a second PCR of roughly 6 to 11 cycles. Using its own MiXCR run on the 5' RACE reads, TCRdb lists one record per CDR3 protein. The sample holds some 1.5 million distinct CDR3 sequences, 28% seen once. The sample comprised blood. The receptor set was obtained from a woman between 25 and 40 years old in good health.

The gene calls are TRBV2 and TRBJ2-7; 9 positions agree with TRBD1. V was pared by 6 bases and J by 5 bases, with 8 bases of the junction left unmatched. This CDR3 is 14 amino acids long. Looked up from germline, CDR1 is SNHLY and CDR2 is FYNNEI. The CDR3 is CASRATGGTDEQYF. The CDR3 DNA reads TGTGCCAGCAGGGCGACAGGGGGGACTGACGAGCAGTACTTC.

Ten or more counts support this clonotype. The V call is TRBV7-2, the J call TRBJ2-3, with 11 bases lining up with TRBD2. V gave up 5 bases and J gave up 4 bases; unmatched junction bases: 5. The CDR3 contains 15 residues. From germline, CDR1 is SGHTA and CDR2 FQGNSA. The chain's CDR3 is CASSLTSGSSDTQYF. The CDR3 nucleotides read TGTGCCAGCAGCCTCACTAGCGGGAGTTCAGATACGCAGTATTTT.

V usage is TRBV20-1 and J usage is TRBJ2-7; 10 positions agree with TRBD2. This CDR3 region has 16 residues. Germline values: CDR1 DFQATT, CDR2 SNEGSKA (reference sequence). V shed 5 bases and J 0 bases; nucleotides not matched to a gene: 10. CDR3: CSAETIAGGPSYEQYF. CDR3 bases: TGCAGTGCTGAGACAATAGCGGGGGGTCCCTCCTACGAGCAGTACTTC.

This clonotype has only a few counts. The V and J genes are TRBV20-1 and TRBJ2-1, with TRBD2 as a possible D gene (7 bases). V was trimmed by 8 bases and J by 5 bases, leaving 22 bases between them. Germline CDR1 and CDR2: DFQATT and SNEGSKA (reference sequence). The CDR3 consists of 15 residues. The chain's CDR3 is CSTLVRGAANNEQFF. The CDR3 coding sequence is TGCAGTACTCTCGTTCGGGGGGCCGCAAACAATGAGCAGTTCTTC.

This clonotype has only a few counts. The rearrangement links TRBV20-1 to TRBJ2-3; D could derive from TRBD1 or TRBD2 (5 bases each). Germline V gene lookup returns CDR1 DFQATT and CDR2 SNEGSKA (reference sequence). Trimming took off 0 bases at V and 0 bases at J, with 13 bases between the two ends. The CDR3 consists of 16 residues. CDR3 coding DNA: TGCAGTGCTAGAGATGTCGAGGGACCGAGCACAGATACGCAGTATTTT. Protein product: CSARDVEGPSTDTQYF.

CDR3 region: CSATVQPEETQYF. The CDR3 DNA is TGCAGTGCTACCGTCCAACCTGAAGAGACCCAGTACTTC. This sequence joins TRBV20-1 and TRBJ2-5; D gene unclear. The germline V and J ends were trimmed by 4 bases and 3 bases, with 12 bases remaining between them. The CDR3 has 13 residues. Germline lookup yields CDR1 DFQATT and CDR2 SNEGSKA (reference sequence).

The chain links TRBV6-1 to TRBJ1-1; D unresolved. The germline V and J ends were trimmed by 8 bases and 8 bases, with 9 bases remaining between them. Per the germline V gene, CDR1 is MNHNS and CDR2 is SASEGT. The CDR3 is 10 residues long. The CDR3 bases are TGTGCCAGCCTAGGGCTAGAAGCTTTCTTT. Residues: CASLGLEAFF.

CDR3 region: CASSYSKLALPEGQETQYF. DNA for the CDR3: TGTGCCAGCAGTTACTCGAAACTAGCTCTACCTGAGGGGCAAGAGACCCAGTACTTC. The chain links TRBV6-5 to TRBJ2-7, with D possibly TRBD2 on 6 matching bases. The DNA matches TRBJ2-5 better at its end, which makes the J call doubtful. CDR1 is MNHEY and CDR2 is SVGAGI in the germline V gene. This CDR3 is 19 amino acids long.

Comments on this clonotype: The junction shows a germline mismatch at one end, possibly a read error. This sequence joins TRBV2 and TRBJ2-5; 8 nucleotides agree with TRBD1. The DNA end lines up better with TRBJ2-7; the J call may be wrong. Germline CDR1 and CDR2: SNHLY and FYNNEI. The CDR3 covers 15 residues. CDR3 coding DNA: TGTGCCAGCAGTGAACCCGCAGGGGGCTCCGACGAGCAGTACTTC. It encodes CASSEPAGGSDEQYF.

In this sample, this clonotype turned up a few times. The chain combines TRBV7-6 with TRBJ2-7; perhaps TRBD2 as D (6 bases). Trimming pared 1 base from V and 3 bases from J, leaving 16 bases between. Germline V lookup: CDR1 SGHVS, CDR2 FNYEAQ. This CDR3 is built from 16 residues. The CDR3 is CASSLEAVGGVYEQYF. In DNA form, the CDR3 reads TGTGCCAGCAGCTTAGAGGCTGTCGGAGGGGTCTACGAGCAGTACTTC.

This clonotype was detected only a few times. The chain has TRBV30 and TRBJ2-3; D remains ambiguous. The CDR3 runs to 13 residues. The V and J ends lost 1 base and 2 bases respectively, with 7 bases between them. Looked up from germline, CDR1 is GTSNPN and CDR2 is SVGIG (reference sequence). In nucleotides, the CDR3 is TGTGCCTGGAGTGACTCGCTCACAGATACGCAGTATTTT. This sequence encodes CAWSDSLTDTQYF.

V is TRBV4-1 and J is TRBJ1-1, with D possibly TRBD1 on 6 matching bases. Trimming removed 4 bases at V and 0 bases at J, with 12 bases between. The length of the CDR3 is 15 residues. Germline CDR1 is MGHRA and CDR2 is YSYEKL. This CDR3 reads CASSPGQFMNTEAFF. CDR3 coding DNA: TGCGCCAGCAGCCCCGGACAGTTCATGAACACTGAAGCTTTCTTT.

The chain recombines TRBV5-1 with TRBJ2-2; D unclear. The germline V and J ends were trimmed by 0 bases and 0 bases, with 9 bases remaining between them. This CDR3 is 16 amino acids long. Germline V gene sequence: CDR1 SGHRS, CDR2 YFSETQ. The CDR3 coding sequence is TGCGCCAGCAGCTTGGCCGTGGAGCCGAACACCGGGGAGCTGTTTTTT. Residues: CASSLAVEPNTGELFF.

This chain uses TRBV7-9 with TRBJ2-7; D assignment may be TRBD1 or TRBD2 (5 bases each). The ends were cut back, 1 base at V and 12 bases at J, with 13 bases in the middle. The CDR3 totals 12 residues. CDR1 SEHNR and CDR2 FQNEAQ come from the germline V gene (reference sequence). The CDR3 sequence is CASSLGGTYPYF. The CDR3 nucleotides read TGTGCCAGCAGCTTAGGAGGGACCTATCCGTACTTC.

The chain's CDR3 is CASSLAAGGGGGEQYF. The CDR3 nucleotides are TGTGCCAGCAGCTTAGCGGCGGGTGGAGGAGGGGGCGAGCAGTACTTC. The chain couples TRBV7-8 to TRBJ2-7; D possibly uses TRBD1 or TRBD2 (6 bases each). V was pared by 0 bases and J by 6 bases, with 18 bases between. Germline CDR1 and CDR2: SGHVS and FQNEAQ. CDR3 length: 16 amino acids.

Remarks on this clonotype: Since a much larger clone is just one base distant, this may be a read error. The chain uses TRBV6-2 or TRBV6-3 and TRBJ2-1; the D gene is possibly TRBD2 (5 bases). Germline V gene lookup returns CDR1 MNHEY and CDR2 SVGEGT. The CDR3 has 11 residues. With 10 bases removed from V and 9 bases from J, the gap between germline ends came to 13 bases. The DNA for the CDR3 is TGTGCCAACACGCGGGCTGGTGAGCAGTTCTTC. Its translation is CANTRAGEQFF.

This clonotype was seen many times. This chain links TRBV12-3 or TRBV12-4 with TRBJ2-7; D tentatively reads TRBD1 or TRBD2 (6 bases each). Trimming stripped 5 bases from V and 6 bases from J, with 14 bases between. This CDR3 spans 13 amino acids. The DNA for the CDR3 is TGTGCCAGCAGTCCAAGGGGGGACGCCGAGCAGTACTTC. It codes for CASSPRGDAEQYF.

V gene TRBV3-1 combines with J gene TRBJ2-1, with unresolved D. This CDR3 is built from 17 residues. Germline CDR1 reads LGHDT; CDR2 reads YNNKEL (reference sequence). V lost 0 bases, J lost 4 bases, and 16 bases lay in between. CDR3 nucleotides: TGTGCCAGCAGCCAAGAAGGGCAGGTAAAAAATTACAATGAGCAGTTCTTC. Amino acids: CASSQEGQVKNYNEQFF.

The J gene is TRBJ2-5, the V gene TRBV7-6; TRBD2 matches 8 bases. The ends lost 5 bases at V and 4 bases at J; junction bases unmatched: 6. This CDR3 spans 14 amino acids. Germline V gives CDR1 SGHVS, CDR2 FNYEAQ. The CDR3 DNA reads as TGTGCCAGCAGCCCATACGGGACTAGAGAGACCCAGTACTTC. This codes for CASSPYGTRETQYF.

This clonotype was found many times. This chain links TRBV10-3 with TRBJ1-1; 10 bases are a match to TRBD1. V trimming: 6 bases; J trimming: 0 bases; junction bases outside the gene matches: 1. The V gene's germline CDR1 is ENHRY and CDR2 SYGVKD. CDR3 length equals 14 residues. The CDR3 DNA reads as TGTGCCATCAGCGGACAGGGGGTGAACACTGAAGCTTTCTTT. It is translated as CAISGQGVNTEAFF.

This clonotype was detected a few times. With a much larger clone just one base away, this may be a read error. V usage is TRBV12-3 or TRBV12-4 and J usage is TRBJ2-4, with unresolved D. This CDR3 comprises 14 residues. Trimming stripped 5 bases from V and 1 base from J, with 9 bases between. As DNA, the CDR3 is TGTGCCAGCAGTGTTATGGGGGCCAAAAACATTCAGTACTTC. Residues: CASSVMGAKNIQYF.

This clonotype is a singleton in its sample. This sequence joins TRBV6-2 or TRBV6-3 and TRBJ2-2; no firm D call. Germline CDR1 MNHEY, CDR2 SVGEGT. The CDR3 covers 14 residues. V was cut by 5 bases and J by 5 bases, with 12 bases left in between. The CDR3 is CASSTRLRTGELFF. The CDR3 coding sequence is TGTGCCAGCAGTACGAGACTCCGAACCGGGGAGCTGTTTTTT.

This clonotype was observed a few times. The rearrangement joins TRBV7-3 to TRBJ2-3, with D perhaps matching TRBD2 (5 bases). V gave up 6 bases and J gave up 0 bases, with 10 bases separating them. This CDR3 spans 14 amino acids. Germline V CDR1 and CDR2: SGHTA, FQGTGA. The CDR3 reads CASRASSSTDTQYF. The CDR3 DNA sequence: TGTGCCAGCAGGGCTAGCTCTAGCACAGATACGCAGTATTTT.

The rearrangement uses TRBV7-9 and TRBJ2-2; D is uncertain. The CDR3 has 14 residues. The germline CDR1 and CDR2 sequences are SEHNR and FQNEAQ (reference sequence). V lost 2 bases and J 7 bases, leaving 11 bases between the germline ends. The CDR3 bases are TGTGCCAGCAGCTTATCAACAGAGAGCGGGGAGCTGTTTTTT. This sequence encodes CASSLSTESGELFF.

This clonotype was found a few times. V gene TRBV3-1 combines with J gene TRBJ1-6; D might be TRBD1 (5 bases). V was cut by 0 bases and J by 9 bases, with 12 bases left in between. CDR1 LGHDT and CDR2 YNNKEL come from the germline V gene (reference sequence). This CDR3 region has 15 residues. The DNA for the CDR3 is TGTGCCAGCAGCCAAGAATGGGGGACTGGTTCACCCCTCCACTTT. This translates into CASSQEWGTGSPLHF.

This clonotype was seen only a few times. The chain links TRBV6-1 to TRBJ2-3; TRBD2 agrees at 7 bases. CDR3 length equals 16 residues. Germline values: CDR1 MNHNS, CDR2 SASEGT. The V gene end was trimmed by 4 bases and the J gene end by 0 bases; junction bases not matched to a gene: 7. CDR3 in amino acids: CASSVSAGFSTDTQYF. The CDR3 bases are TGTGCCAGCAGTGTGTCAGCGGGGTTTAGCACAGATACGCAGTATTTT.